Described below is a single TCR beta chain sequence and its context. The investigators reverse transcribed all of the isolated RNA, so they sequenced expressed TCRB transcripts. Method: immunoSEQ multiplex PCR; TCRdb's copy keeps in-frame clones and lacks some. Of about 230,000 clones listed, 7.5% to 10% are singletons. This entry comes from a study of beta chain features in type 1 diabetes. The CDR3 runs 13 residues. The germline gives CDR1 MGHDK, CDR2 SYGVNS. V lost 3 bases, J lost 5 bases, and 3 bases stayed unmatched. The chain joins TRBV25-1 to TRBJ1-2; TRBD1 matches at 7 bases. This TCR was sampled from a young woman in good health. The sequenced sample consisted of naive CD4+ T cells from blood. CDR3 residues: CASSETGLYGYTF. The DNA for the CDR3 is TGTGCCAGCAGTGAGACAGGGCTATATGGCTACACCTTC.